Below, 32 T cell receptor beta chains from the same sample are listed, as sequenced in a study of cytomegalovirus exposure and HLA in healthy donors. The PCR had 60 Vbeta and 13 Jbeta primers. Generated by immunoSEQ multiplex PCR, the TCRdb table keeps only in-frame clones and is missing some. The sample lists roughly 98,000 clones, around 77% seen once, with roughly 3.2% in the top ten. Source material: PBMCs. The receptors stem from a man in his forties in good health and CMV-seronegative.

This clone was seen more than once but under ten times. The V call is TRBV5-6, the J call TRBJ1-1; 8 nucleotides agree with TRBD1. Germline CDR1 reads SGHDT; CDR2 reads YYEEEE. V was clipped by 4 bases and J by 7 bases; unmatched bases: 6. The CDR3 sequence is 13 residues long. Here the CDR3 reads CASSRTGLREAFF. CDR3 sequence (DNA): TGTGCCAGCAGCCGGACAGGGCTTCGTGAAGCTTTCTTT.

The V and J genes are TRBV6-1 and TRBJ2-2; maybe TRBD1 (5 bases). The CDR3 contains 14 residues. The germline V gene encodes CDR1 MNHNS and CDR2 SASEGT. Trimming removed 2 bases from V and 6 bases from J, with 10 bases in between. CDR3 residues: CASSELRGPGELFF. CDR3 nucleotide sequence: TGTGCCAGCAGTGAACTAAGGGGCCCCGGGGAGCTGTTTTTT.

This clone has only a few counts. The J gene is TRBJ1-1, the V gene TRBV5-1; D gene unclear. The V end lost 1 base, the J end lost 1 base, and 5 bases lay between the germline ends. Germline CDR1 reads SGHRS; CDR2 reads YFSETQ. This CDR3 spans 13 amino acids. CDR3 sequence (DNA): TGCGCCAGCAGCTTGACAGCGAACACTGAAGCTTTCTTT. Translated: CASSLTANTEAFF.

This chain links TRBV28 with TRBJ2-1, with D perhaps TRBD2 (6 bases). The CDR3 spans 15 residues. The germline CDR1 and CDR2 sequences are MDHEN and SYDVKM. V shed 10 bases and J shed 0 bases, with 16 bases lying between them. Here the CDR3 DNA reads TGTGCCACACGGGGCGGGACGGGCTCCTACAATGAGCAGTTCTTC. Amino acid sequence: CATRGGTGSYNEQFF.

The genes are TRBV28 and TRBJ2-7; 8 nucleotides match TRBD2. Losses at the gene ends were 7 bases for V and 1 base for J; bases not matched to a gene: 6. CDR1 and CDR2 (germline): MDHEN, SYDVKM. CDR3 length: 14 amino acids. For the CDR3, the DNA is TGTGCCAGCACGGGAGCGGGGGTTTCCTACGAGCAGTACTTC. It encodes CASTGAGVSYEQYF. The variable domain in full, with the rest retrieved from reference TRBV28 and TRBJ2-7, is DVKVTQSSRYLVKRTGEKVFLECVQDMDHENMFWYRQDPGLGLRLIYFSYDVKMKEKGDIPEGYSVSREKKERFSLILESASTNQTSMYLCASTGAGVSYEQYFGPGTRLTVT.

This chain uses TRBV5-6 with TRBJ2-1, with D possibly being TRBD2 (5 bases). The V gene lost 0 bases and the J gene lost 4 bases, with 8 bases spanning the gap. There are 14 residues in the CDR3. Germline CDR1 SGHDT, CDR2 YYEEEE. This chain's CDR3 is CASSLAGVYNEQFF. The CDR3 region has the DNA TGTGCCAGCAGCTTGGCCGGGGTGTACAATGAGCAGTTCTTC.

The J gene is TRBJ2-7, the V gene TRBV2, with TRBD1 matching over 9 bases. CDR1 SNHLY and CDR2 FYNNEI come from the germline V gene. V shed 8 bases, J shed 0 bases, and the junction held 5 bases outside the gene matches. The CDR3 loop spans 14 amino acids. CDR3 in amino acids: CASGRDRVSYEQYF. Here the CDR3 DNA reads TGTGCCAGCGGCCGGGACAGGGTCTCCTACGAGCAGTACTTC.

This clone was picked up a small number of times. The chain employs TRBV6-1 and TRBJ2-1; tentative D call: TRBD2 (6 bases). This CDR3 has 15 amino acids. Germline V gene data show CDR1 as MNHNS and CDR2 as SASEGT. The V end was cut by 8 bases, the J end by 5 bases, with 19 bases between. The CDR3, as DNA: TGTGCCAGCGCCGGGGGTTGGGGAAATGACAATGAGCAGTTCTTC. Protein product: CASAGGWGNDNEQFF.

This clone was recorded once. The chain carries TRBV5-1 and TRBJ2-3; D remains ambiguous. The CDR3 sequence is 15 residues long. Germline V lookup: CDR1 SGHRS, CDR2 YFSETQ. V lost 1 base and J lost 6, with 15 bases in between. CDR3 in amino acids: CASSLRRPFDDTQYF. The CDR3 region has the DNA TGCGCCAGCAGCTTGCGGCGGCCTTTCGATGATACGCAGTATTTT.

The chain couples TRBV27 to TRBJ1-1; TRBD1 agrees at 7 bases. The CDR3 consists of 15 residues. After removal of 6 bases from V and 1 base from J, the junction contained 8 bases not matched to a gene. Germline CDR1 is MNHEY and CDR2 is SMNVEV (reference sequence). CDR3 coding DNA: TGTGCCAGCAGGACGACAGGGCCCGAGAACACTGAAGCTTTCTTT. It is translated as CASRTTGPENTEAFF.

V and J are TRBV9 and TRBJ1-1; TRBD1 aligns across 7 bases. The CDR3 contains 15 residues. Germline V lookup: CDR1 SGDLS, CDR2 YYNGEE. V gave up 7 bases and J gave up 0 bases; unmatched junction bases: 9. The CDR3 DNA reads TGTGCCAGCTCCCGGACAGGCATTATGAACACTGAAGCTTTCTTT. Amino acid sequence: CASSRTGIMNTEAFF.

The chain joins TRBV7-6 to TRBJ1-5; 10 nucleotides align to TRBD1. Germline V gene lookup returns CDR1 SGHVS and CDR2 FNYEAQ. This CDR3 is built from 14 residues. Losses at the gene ends were 4 bases for V and 6 bases for J; bases not matched to a gene: 3. The CDR3 reads CASSSRTGGQPQHF. The CDR3, as DNA: TGTGCCAGCAGCTCGCGGACAGGGGGTCAGCCCCAGCATTTT.

The chain uses TRBV5-1 and TRBJ2-1; D gene unclear. From germline, CDR1 is SGHRS and CDR2 YFSETQ. The CDR3 has 14 amino acids. V was pared by 0 bases and J by 2 bases, with 6 bases between. The CDR3 loop reads CASSLGQAYNEQFF. For the CDR3, the DNA is TGCGCCAGCAGCTTGGGCCAGGCCTACAATGAGCAGTTCTTC.

The rearrangement links TRBV11-1 to TRBJ1-1, with 7 positions matching TRBD1. The J segment lost 8 bases and the V segment lost 2 bases, leaving 5 bases of the junction unmatched. The V gene's germline CDR1 is SGHAT and CDR2 FQDESV (reference sequence). The CDR3 spans 13 residues. CDR3 bases: TGTGCCAGCAGCTTATTTGTGGGACAGGAAGCTTTCTTT. Residues: CASSLFVGQEAFF.

This chain links TRBV5-1 with TRBJ1-1; tentative D call: TRBD1 (5 bases). This CDR3 region has 11 residues. Trimming shortened V by 4 bases and J by 10 bases, and 11 bases separated the two germline ends. Germline CDR1 reads SGHRS; CDR2 reads YFSETQ. The CDR3 sequence: CASSDAGGAFF. CDR3 sequence (DNA): TGCGCCAGCAGCGACGCGGGGGGAGCTTTCTTT.

The chain has TRBV9 and TRBJ2-2; the D gene is possibly TRBD2 (5 bases). The V end was cut by 4 bases, the J end by 4 bases, with 17 bases between. The germline gives CDR1 SGDLS, CDR2 YYNGEE. The CDR3 spans 16 residues. CDR3 sequence (DNA): TGTGCCAGCAGCCCTTACGTTAGCGCGGGCACCGGGGAGCTGTTTTTT. Translated: CASSPYVSAGTGELFF.

The J gene is TRBJ1-3, the V gene TRBV19; no reliable D call. This CDR3 contains 12 residues. The germline V gene has CDR1 LNHDA and CDR2 SQIVND (reference sequence). V shed 6 bases and J shed 3 bases, with 6 bases lying between them. The CDR3 nucleotides are TGTGCCAGTAGCCTCTATGGAAACACCATATATTTT. The encoded protein is CASSLYGNTIYF. The full variable domain, completed using reference TRBV19 and TRBJ1-3, is DGGITQSPKYLFRKEGQNVTLSCEQNLNHDAMYWYRQDPGQGLRLIYYSQIVNDFQKGDIAEGYSVSREKKESFPLTVTSAQKNPTAFYLCASSLYGNTIYFGEGSWLTVV.

The chain recombines TRBV13 with TRBJ1-1; no reliable D call. CDR3 length: 14 residues. Germline assignment: CDR1 PRHDT and CDR2 FYEKMQ (reference sequence). The V end was cut by 4 bases, the J end by 3 bases, with 12 bases between. CDR3 amino acids: CASSSNLRDTEAFF. CDR3 DNA: TGTGCCAGCAGCTCCAATCTCCGGGACACTGAAGCTTTCTTT. The full variable domain, in which reference TRBV13 and TRBJ1-1 provide the parts outside the CDR3, is AAGVIQSPRHLIKEKRETATLKCYPIPRHDTVYWYQQGPGQDPQFLISFYEKMQSDKGSIPDRFSAQQFSDYHSELNMSSLELGDSALYFCASSSNLRDTEAFFGQGTRLTVV.

The rearrangement uses TRBV10-3 and TRBJ1-1, with TRBD1 matching over 9 bases. Trimming took 6 bases from V and 1 from J; bases not matched to a gene: 3. The CDR3 runs to 14 residues. Looked up from germline, CDR1 is ENHRY and CDR2 is SYGVKD. As DNA, the CDR3 is TGTGCCATCAGAAAGGACAGGGGGAACACTGAAGCTTTCTTT. Translated, it gives CAIRKDRGNTEAFF.

This sequence joins TRBV5-4 and TRBJ2-1; 12 bases are a match to TRBD2. J lost 5 bases, V lost 4 bases, and 7 bases had no gene match. The CDR3 consists of 16 residues. Germline CDR1 SGHNT, CDR2 YYREEE (reference sequence). For the CDR3, the DNA is TGTGCCAGCAGCAAGGTTCGGACTAGCGGGGACAATGAGCAGTTCTTC. It specifies CASSKVRTSGDNEQFF.

V gene TRBV6-5 combines with J gene TRBJ2-3; D is possibly TRBD2 (6 bases). Trimming left V 0 bases short and J 5 bases short, with 12 bases between. Per germline, CDR1 MNHEY and CDR2 SVGAGI. The CDR3 runs 15 residues. CDR3 sequence reads: CASSYSQGLQDTQYF. The CDR3 bases are TGTGCCAGCAGTTACTCGCAGGGACTGCAAGATACGCAGTATTTT.

V and J are TRBV2 and TRBJ1-6; no reliable D call. The CDR3 is made up of 12 amino acids. V lost 4 bases and J 8 bases, leaving 6 bases between the germline ends. Germline lookup yields CDR1 SNHLY and CDR2 FYNNEI. CDR3 DNA sequence: TGTGCCAGCAGTGCTCGGTATTCACCCCTCCACTTT. Translated: CASSARYSPLHF.

This clone was counted a single time. The genes are TRBV5-4 and TRBJ1-1, with 8 bases matching TRBD1. The germline gives CDR1 SGHNT, CDR2 YYREEE (reference sequence). There are 15 residues in the CDR3. V lost 4 bases and J lost 5; bases outside the gene matches: 10. CDR3 residues: CASSPPATGVTEAFF. CDR3 DNA sequence: TGTGCCAGCAGCCCACCAGCGACAGGGGTTACTGAAGCTTTCTTT. Combining the CDR3 with reference TRBV5-4 and TRBJ1-1 gives the whole variable domain ETGVTQSPTHLIKTRGQQVTLRCSSQSGHNTVSWYQQALGQGPQFIFQYYREEENGRGNFPPRFSGLQFPNYSSELNVNALELDDSALYLCASSPPATGVTEAFFGQGTRLTVV.

This chain uses TRBV28 with TRBJ1-4; a weak D match, TRBD1 (5 bases). In germline, CDR1 is MDHEN, CDR2 SYDVKM. The CDR3 consists of 13 residues. Between the trimmed V and J ends, which lost 8 bases and 8 bases, there was a span of 15 bases. In nucleotides, the CDR3 is TGTGCCAGCCTTGTGAGGGGAGGCGAAAAACTGTTTTTT. Amino acids: CASLVRGGEKLFF.

This chain connects TRBV9 to TRBJ2-2; 7 bases agree with TRBD2. Per germline, CDR1 SGDLS and CDR2 YYNGEE. Losses at the gene ends were 1 base for V and 1 base for J; bases not matched to a gene: 4. CDR3 length: 16 amino acids. CDR3 sequence: CASSVYGGRNTGELFF. CDR3 in DNA: TGTGCCAGCAGCGTATACGGCGGGAGGAACACCGGGGAGCTGTTTTTT.

This clone has a single count. J is TRBJ1-1 and V is TRBV28; D not resolved. This CDR3 has 11 amino acids. Germline CDR1 MDHEN, CDR2 SYDVKM. V was pared by 5 bases and J by 5 bases, with 6 bases between. For the CDR3, the DNA is TGTGCCAGCAGTCTGAGAACTGAAGCTTTCTTT. Amino acid sequence: CASSLRTEAFF.

V gene TRBV30 combines with J gene TRBJ1-1; perhaps TRBD1 as D (6 bases). CDR1 GTSNPN and CDR2 SVGIG come from the germline V gene (reference sequence). The CDR3 is 13 amino acids. Trimming cost V 3 bases and J 4 bases, with 12 bases left between them. Here the CDR3 reads CAWRQTGSTEAFF. The CDR3 nucleotides read TGTGCCTGGAGACAAACAGGGTCCACTGAAGCTTTCTTT.

This clone appeared a few times. The chain employs TRBV27 and TRBJ2-4; possible D gene TRBD2, 6 bases. V lost 0 bases to trimming and J lost 10 bases, with 13 bases between them. Per the germline V gene, CDR1 is MNHEY and CDR2 is SMNVEV (reference sequence). The CDR3 is 14 residues long. This CDR3 is CASSLSLPGVIQYF. The DNA for the CDR3 is TGTGCCAGCAGTTTATCGTTACCGGGAGTAATTCAGTACTTC.

CDR3 residues: CASSVRLDTDTQYF. In DNA form, the CDR3 reads TGTGCCAGCAGCGTACGACTGGACACAGATACGCAGTATTTT. The rearrangement links TRBV7-9 to TRBJ2-3; D gene uncertain. Trimming pared 5 bases from V and 2 bases from J, leaving 11 bases between. The CDR3 has 14 amino acids. Germline V gives CDR1 SEHNR, CDR2 FQNEAQ (reference sequence).

The chain combines TRBV4-1 with TRBJ2-7; 8 nucleotides match TRBD2. The CDR3 loop spans 17 amino acids. J lost 2 bases, V lost 0 bases, and 9 bases had no gene match. CDR1 and CDR2 (germline): MGHRA, YSYEKL. This chain's CDR3 is CASSQEGQRGQTYEQYF. The CDR3 bases are TGCGCCAGCAGCCAAGAAGGTCAGCGGGGGCAGACCTACGAGCAGTACTTC.

The CDR3 sequence is CASSRQGKAFF. DNA of the CDR3: TGTGCCAGCAGTCGACAGGGGAAAGCTTTCTTT. The chain is built from TRBV6-1 and TRBJ1-1; TRBD1 matches 8 bases. The CDR3 runs 11 residues. After removal of 5 bases from V and 9 bases from J, the junction contained 2 bases not matched to a gene. CDR1 and CDR2 from the germline V gene are MNHNS and SASEGT.

CDR3: CASSLATRGASLNEQFF. CDR3 sequence (DNA): TGTGCCAGCAGCTTAGCCACCCGGGGGGCCTCTCTTAATGAGCAGTTCTTC. The chain recombines TRBV7-9 with TRBJ2-1; tentative D call: TRBD2 (7 bases). The CDR3 extends over 17 amino acids. Germline CDR1 is SEHNR and CDR2 is FQNEAQ (reference sequence). With 0 bases removed from V and 7 bases from J, the gap between germline ends came to 19 bases.